This T cell receptor (beta chain) stems from a study of blood T cells in healthy people across ages. In its sample, this clonotype was seen a few times. Its cognate antigen is unknown. Overall study results and limits: Among long-lived donors, naive CD4+ cells were more numerous and diversity higher than in aged donors.

Germline V lookup: CDR1 MGHRA, CDR2 YSYEKL. CDR3 length: 15 residues. V was shortened by 0 bases and J by 4 bases, with 12 bases between the two germline ends. It was with a sample-barcoded 5' primer and a J-beta primer mix that a second PCR of roughly 7 to 12 cycles was run. The template-switch adaptor was a 5' adaptor with 12 random nucleotides. It tagged each cDNA molecule. Each CDR3 protein gets one entry after TCRdb re-called the 5' RACE reads with MiXCR. The profile covers 1.5 million to 2 million distinct CDR3 sequences, with about 35% appearing a single time and 10% to 12% taken by the ten largest.

The chain links TRBV4-1 to TRBJ1-1; a possible D gene is TRBD1 (5 bases). The sample consisted of blood. The sequence was obtained from a woman aged 25-40 years in good health. This CDR3 is CASSQDRTTTTEAFF. The CDR3 DNA follows: TGCGCCAGCAGCCAAGATAGGACAACCACCACTGAAGCTTTCTTT.